Below are 28 T cell receptor beta chains sequenced from a single sample in a study of blood T cell repertoires in COVID-19 (TCRdb year 2020). Library method: the immunoSEQ multiplex PCR assay. In its TCRdb copy, this immuneACCESS table keeps in-frame sequences only and misses some clones. Where compared with another copy, unresolved V genes explain less than half of these, and the others have no known cause. For this sample the table gives 200,000 or so clones, of which roughly 79% were detected only once. The ten largest clones add up to about 6.9% of the sample. The sequencing sample was made of peripheral blood. Receptors originate from a human donor with acute or convalescent COVID-19. The donor label of this sample is uncertain.

The chain is built from TRBV7-2 and TRBJ1-2; 8 positions agree with TRBD1. The CDR3 consists of 14 residues. The junction had 7 bases not matched to a gene; V was cut back by 1 base and J by 9 bases. Germline values: CDR1 SGHTA, CDR2 FQGNSA. CDR3 region: CASSLVGQGGSYTF. DNA for the CDR3: TGTGCCAGCAGCTTAGTTGGACAGGGAGGTAGCTACACCTTC.

The chain joins TRBV28 to TRBJ2-2; D not resolved. Germline V gene data show CDR1 as MDHEN and CDR2 as SYDVKM. The CDR3 extends over 15 amino acids. The germline V and J ends were trimmed by 5 bases and 0 bases, with 10 bases remaining between them. CDR3 sequence (DNA): TGTGCCAGCAGTCCCAGTGGTGCGAACACCGGGGAGCTGTTTTTT. Translating it yields CASSPSGANTGELFF.

The J gene is TRBJ1-2, the V gene TRBV20-1; no clear D gene. Trimming removed 3 bases from V and 10 bases from J, with 12 bases in between. The CDR3 totals 11 residues. Per the germline V gene, CDR1 is DFQATT and CDR2 is SNEGSKA (reference sequence). The CDR3 DNA follows: TGCAGTGCTAGGGCCGACACCTTCTACACCTTC. Its protein is CSARADTFYTF.

This chain connects TRBV30 to TRBJ1-6, with D possibly being TRBD1 (5 bases). Trimming left V 0 bases short and J 6 bases short, with 15 bases between. CDR1 is GTSNPN, CDR2 SVGIG, per germline (reference sequence). The CDR3 extends over 16 amino acids. Written as DNA, the CDR3 is TGTGCCTGGAGTGTAGGCGGGGGACCCGGTAATTCACCCCTCCACTTT. As protein: CAWSVGGGPGNSPLHF.

The chain is built from TRBV9 and TRBJ2-1; the match to TRBD2 covers 12 bases. The CDR3 totals 15 residues. Germline CDR1 is SGDLS and CDR2 is YYNGEE. Trimming removed 0 bases from V and 8 bases from J; junction bases left unmatched: 3. The CDR3 loop reads CASSVGTSGNYEQFF. The DNA for the CDR3 is TGTGCCAGCAGCGTAGGGACTAGCGGGAACTATGAGCAGTTCTTC. The whole variable domain, remainder taken from reference TRBV9 and TRBJ2-1, is DSGVTQTPKHLITATGQRVTLRCSPRSGDLSVYWYQQSLDQGLQFLIQYYNGEERAKGNILERFSAQQFPDLHSELNLSSLELGDSALYFCASSVGTSGNYEQFFGPGTRLTVL.

This clone came up once. The rearrangement links TRBV5-4 to TRBJ2-3; D gene ambiguous. Between the trimmed V and J ends, which lost 0 bases and 0 bases, there was a span of 5 bases. Germline V gives CDR1 SGHNT, CDR2 YYREEE (reference sequence). This CDR3 contains 14 residues. The CDR3 loop is CASSLGGSTDTQYF. The CDR3 coding sequence is TGTGCCAGCAGCTTGGGCGGCAGCACAGATACGCAGTATTTT.

The rearrangement links TRBV5-5 to TRBJ2-3; D might be TRBD1 (6 bases). V was pared by 1 base and J by 6 bases, with 12 bases between. The germline V gene encodes CDR1 SGHKS and CDR2 YYEKEE (reference sequence). The CDR3 covers 14 residues. CDR3: CASSLRSGADTQYF. The CDR3 DNA reads TGTGCCAGCAGCTTGAGGTCAGGGGCCGATACGCAGTATTTT.

The V gene is TRBV6-5, the J gene TRBJ2-7, with TRBD2 as a possible D gene (7 bases). The ends were cut back, 1 base at V and 6 bases at J, with 13 bases in the middle. Per germline, CDR1 MNHEY and CDR2 SVGAGI. This CDR3 comprises 14 residues. The CDR3 region has the DNA TGTGCCAGCAGTTACTTACAGGGCGGGGGCGAGCAGTACTTC. Its translation: CASSYLQGGGEQYF.

The table lists this clone with a count of one. The chain employs TRBV5-6 and TRBJ1-6; TRBD1 matches at 10 bases. CDR1 is SGHDT, CDR2 YYEEEE, per germline. After removal of 4 bases from V and 8 bases from J, the junction contained 9 bases not matched to a gene. The CDR3 length is 16 residues. Written as DNA, the CDR3 is TGTGCCAGCAGCCGTTTCGGGACAGGGGTATATTCACCCCTCCACTTT. Amino acids: CASSRFGTGVYSPLHF.

In its sample, this clone was seen a few times. The chain links TRBV6-6 to TRBJ2-7; perhaps TRBD1 as D (5 bases). This CDR3 spans 14 amino acids. Germline CDR1 is MNHNY and CDR2 is SVGAGI (reference sequence). Trimming removed 8 bases at V and 6 bases at J, with 20 bases between. The DNA of the CDR3 is TGTGCCAGCGGAAGGGGCCGAGAAATGGGCGAGCAGTACTTC. As protein: CASGRGREMGEQYF.

The CDR3 spells CASSEALQGNYGYTF. CDR3 coding DNA: TGTGCCAGCAGTGAAGCGCTTCAGGGGAACTATGGCTACACCTTC. The V and J genes are TRBV6-1 and TRBJ1-2, with D perhaps TRBD1 (6 bases). The V gene lost 0 bases and the J gene lost 2 bases, with 10 bases spanning the gap. Germline V lookup: CDR1 MNHNS, CDR2 SASEGT. The CDR3 has 15 amino acids.

This chain connects TRBV18 to TRBJ1-1, with D perhaps matching TRBD1 (6 bases). V lost 3 bases and J 3 bases, leaving 14 bases between the germline ends. CDR3 length: 15 amino acids. The germline gives CDR1 KGHSH, CDR2 LQKENI. In DNA form, the CDR3 reads TGTGCCAGCTCACCGAGTCTGGGGGCGGACACTGAAGCTTTCTTT. It yields the protein CASSPSLGADTEAFF.

The DNA for the CDR3 is TGTGCCAGCAGCAAAGGGACAGGGAAGGGCAGAATAAAGGTTCTTGGAAACACCATATATTTT. Translated: CASSKGTGKGRIKVLGNTIYF. This chain joins TRBV21-1 and TRBJ1-3; the DNA was not used to check the table's D call, TRBD1. TRBV21-1 has pseudogene status. The CDR3 has 21 amino acids.

This chain connects TRBV19 to TRBJ2-3, with 13 nucleotides matching TRBD2. The CDR3 has 15 residues. Germline CDR1 LNHDA, CDR2 SQIVND (reference sequence). V dropped 5 bases and J dropped 9; count of bases not matched to a gene: 8. CDR3: CASSLRLAGGATQYF. CDR3 DNA: TGTGCCAGTAGTCTACGACTAGCGGGAGGAGCAACGCAGTATTTT.

This clone was detected a few times. The J gene is TRBJ2-1, the V gene TRBV30; 8 nucleotides match TRBD2. The CDR3 contains 16 residues. V lost 2 bases and J lost 9; bases outside the gene matches: 15. Germline V gives CDR1 GTSNPN, CDR2 SVGIG (reference sequence). The CDR3 loop reads CAWSSLRSGRGSEQFF. In nucleotides, the CDR3 is TGTGCCTGGAGTTCTCTCAGGAGCGGGAGAGGTAGTGAGCAGTTCTTC.

The chain links TRBV18 to TRBJ1-6; D is possibly TRBD1 (5 bases). V lost 6 bases and J 8 bases, leaving 14 bases between the germline ends. The CDR3 extends over 14 amino acids. Germline CDR1 is KGHSH and CDR2 is LQKENI. Written as DNA, the CDR3 is TGTGCCAGCTCCGTAGCGGGGGAGGATTCACCCCTCCACTTT. Encoded protein: CASSVAGEDSPLHF.

This clone was seen a handful of times. The chain combines TRBV5-6 with TRBJ1-5, with D perhaps TRBD1 (5 bases). Per germline, CDR1 SGHDT and CDR2 YYEEEE. The CDR3 runs 14 residues. Trimming took 4 bases from V and 6 from J, leaving 14 bases between them. CDR3 nucleotides: TGTGCCAGCAGCCCGGGGGGTCGCGGTCAGCCCCAGCATTTT. Residues: CASSPGGRGQPQHF.

The chain has TRBV29-1 and TRBJ1-2; D is unclear. This CDR3 contains 14 residues. The germline V gene has CDR1 SQVTM and CDR2 ANQGSEA. V was pared by 4 bases and J by 3 bases, with 15 bases between. The CDR3 spells CSVGATREDYGYTF. Written as DNA, the CDR3 is TGCAGCGTTGGGGCGACGAGGGAAGACTATGGCTACACCTTC. The entire variable domain, with the rest obtained from reference TRBV29-1 and TRBJ1-2, is as follows: SAVISQKPSRDICQRGTSLTIQCQVDSQVTMMFWYRQQPGQSLTLIATANQGSEATYESGFVIDKFPISRPNLTFSTLTVSNMSPEDSSIYLCSVGATREDYGYTFGSGTRLTVV.

The chain is built from TRBV7-9 and TRBJ2-7, with a weak D call TRBD2 (6 bases). In germline, CDR1 is SEHNR, CDR2 FQNEAQ (reference sequence). The CDR3 runs to 14 residues. V was cut by 1 base and J by 3 bases, with 10 bases left in between. The CDR3 loop is CASSLGVGSYEQYF. As DNA, the CDR3 is TGTGCCAGCAGCTTAGGGGTCGGGAGCTACGAGCAGTACTTC.

The V call is TRBV12-3 or TRBV12-4, the J call TRBJ1-1, with 8 nucleotides matching TRBD1. The CDR3 totals 13 residues. V lost 5 bases and J lost 4; bases outside the gene matches: 3. CDR3 region: CASSGQGRTEAFF. CDR3 coding DNA: TGTGCCAGCAGTGGACAGGGCCGCACTGAAGCTTTCTTT.

This rearrangement joins TRBV10-2 to TRBJ2-3; 14 positions match TRBD2. V shed 4 bases and J 4 bases; nucleotides not matched to a gene: 7. From germline, CDR1 is WSHSY and CDR2 SAAADI. The CDR3 is 17 amino acids. CDR3 nucleotide sequence: TGCGCCAGCAGTGCAACACCGGGACTAGCGGGAGCAGATACGCAGTATTTT. This codes for CASSATPGLAGADTQYF.

The chain is built from TRBV3-1 (or the pseudogene TRBV3-2) and TRBJ1-5; TRBD1 agrees at 7 bases. V lost 1 base and J lost 4; bases outside the gene matches: 4. The CDR3 is 15 residues long. Germline V gene sequence: CDR1 LGHDT, CDR2 YNNKEL (reference sequence). DNA for the CDR3: TGTGCCAGCAGCCAAGGGGGACAGAGGAATCAGCCCCAGCATTTT. It codes for CASSQGGQRNQPQHF.

V is TRBV6-6 and J is TRBJ1-2, with 9 nucleotides matching TRBD1. Germline loops: CDR1 MNHNY, CDR2 SVGAGI (reference sequence). CDR3 length: 14 amino acids. With 8 bases clipped from V and 4 bases from J, the junction kept 8 bases outside the gene matches. The CDR3 spells CASATGGARYGYTF. CDR3 bases: TGTGCCAGCGCGACAGGGGGTGCGCGCTATGGCTACACCTTC.

This rearrangement joins TRBV25-1 to TRBJ1-4, with a tentative D call TRBD1 (6 bases). This CDR3 comprises 14 residues. Trimming took off 5 bases at V and 5 bases at J, with 12 bases between the two ends. Germline CDR1 reads MGHDK; CDR2 reads SYGVNS. The CDR3 region is CASSLSRGNEKLFF. As DNA, the CDR3 is TGTGCCAGCAGTCTATCCAGGGGCAATGAAAAACTGTTTTTT. Combining the CDR3 with reference TRBV25-1 and TRBJ1-4 gives the whole variable domain EADIYQTPRYLVIGTGKKITLECSQTMGHDKMYWYQQDPGMELHLIHYSYGVNSTEKGDLSSESTVSRIRTEHFPLTLESARPSHTSQYLCASSLSRGNEKLFFGSGTQLSVL.

The V call is TRBV5-1, the J call TRBJ1-2; 9 bases line up with TRBD1. Germline V gene lookup returns CDR1 SGHRS and CDR2 YFSETQ. This CDR3 region has 15 residues. V lost 6 bases and J lost 1; bases outside the gene matches: 7. CDR3 sequence (DNA): TGCGCCAGCATCATAAGGACAGGGGATAACTATGGCTACACCTTC. It yields the protein CASIIRTGDNYGYTF.

The gene calls are TRBV7-2 and TRBJ2-1, with a weak D call TRBD1 (6 bases). CDR3 size: 13 residues. Trimming took 3 bases from V and 7 from J, leaving 10 bases between them. Looked up from germline, CDR1 is SGHTA and CDR2 is FQGNSA. The CDR3 is CASSFRQGNEQFF. DNA for the CDR3: TGTGCCAGCAGCTTCCGCCAGGGGAATGAGCAGTTCTTC.

The V and J genes are TRBV7-2 and TRBJ1-3, with a possible D match to TRBD1 (6 bases). CDR1 SGHTA and CDR2 FQGNSA come from the germline V gene. V lost 2 bases, J lost 8 bases, and 13 bases lay in between. There are 14 residues in the CDR3. For the CDR3, the DNA is TGTGCCAGCAGCTTAAACAGGGCAGTAGACACCATATATTTT. Protein sequence: CASSLNRAVDTIYF.

The rearrangement uses TRBV15 and TRBJ2-1; 14 bases fit TRBD2. CDR1 is LNHNV, CDR2 YYDKDF, per germline (reference sequence). V shed 3 bases, J shed 4 bases, and the junction held 8 bases outside the gene matches. CDR3 length equals 18 residues. CDR3 sequence reads: CATSSPGTSGSLYNEQFF. The CDR3 DNA reads as TGTGCCACCAGCAGTCCCGGGACTAGCGGGAGCTTGTACAATGAGCAGTTCTTC.